The 25 T cell receptor beta chains presented below share a single source sample, sequenced in a study of control samples from healthy donors and cancer patients. The repertoire was sequenced with immunoSEQ multiplex PCR; TCRdb's copy has only in-frame clones and lacks some. This table holds just over 80,000 clones, 85% to 90% found once. The specimen was blood. These receptors were taken from a middle-aged man in good health.

This clone was detected once. The chain couples TRBV6-6 to TRBJ1-1; D gene unclear. The CDR3 is 13 residues long. Germline V CDR1 and CDR2: MNHNY, SVGAGI (reference sequence). V lost 7 bases to trimming and J lost 5 bases, with 14 bases between them. DNA for the CDR3: TGTGCCAGCATCCTACGAGGGCGTACTGAAGCTTTCTTT. Its protein is CASILRGRTEAFF.

The chain has TRBV7-2 and TRBJ1-3; unclear D gene. This CDR3 contains 13 residues. CDR1 is SGHTA and CDR2 is FQGNSA in the germline V gene. V was clipped by 4 bases and J by 4 bases, with 8 bases between them. CDR3 nucleotides: TGTGCCAGCAGCTCTGGACTCGGAAACACCATATATTTT. This gives the protein CASSSGLGNTIYF. The variable domain in full, with the rest retrieved from reference TRBV7-2 and TRBJ1-3, is GAGVSQSPSNKVTEKGKDVELRCDPISGHTALYWYRQSLGQGLEFLIYFQGNSAPDKSGLPSDRFSAERTGGSVSTLTIQRTQQEDSAVYLCASSSGLGNTIYFGEGSWLTVV.

The rearrangement joins TRBV5-1 to TRBJ2-5; maybe TRBD2 (7 bases). The CDR3 length is 16 residues. Germline CDR1 SGHRS, CDR2 YFSETQ. V was trimmed by 0 bases and J by 4 bases, leaving 16 bases between them. The CDR3 DNA reads TGCGCCAGCAGCTTGGGACAAATCGGGGGGCGAGAGACCCAGTACTTC. Its protein is CASSLGQIGGRETQYF.

The chain has TRBV7-2 and TRBJ2-3, with a weak D call TRBD1 (7 bases). This CDR3 is built from 16 residues. V was cut by 5 bases and J by 6 bases, with 21 bases left in between. CDR1 and CDR2 from the germline V gene are SGHTA and FQGNSA. CDR3 coding DNA: TGTGCCAGCAGCCCTAGTGTGGAGGGGGCTCGGGATACGCAGTATTTT. Translated: CASSPSVEGARDTQYF.

The J gene is TRBJ2-3, the V gene TRBV6-6, with D hard to call. Germline CDR1 and CDR2: MNHNY and SVGAGI (reference sequence). This CDR3 region has 13 residues. V lost 6 bases and J lost 5, with 12 bases in between. CDR3 residues: CASRPRALDTQYF. The DNA for the CDR3 is TGTGCCAGCAGGCCCCGAGCCTTAGATACGCAGTATTTT.

This clone has only one observation. The chain carries TRBV3-1 (or the pseudogene TRBV3-2) and TRBJ1-2; TRBD1 matches at 7 bases. Germline V gene lookup returns CDR1 LGHDT and CDR2 YNNKEL (reference sequence). This CDR3 has 12 residues. V lost 3 bases and J lost 12; bases outside the gene matches: 7. The CDR3: CASSHPGTVNTF. DNA for the CDR3: TGTGCCAGCAGCCACCCAGGGACAGTTAACACCTTC.

The rearrangement links TRBV6-5 to TRBJ1-2; 7 bases are shared with TRBD1. After removal of 0 bases from V and 7 bases from J, the junction contained 11 bases not matched to a gene. CDR1 is MNHEY, CDR2 SVGAGI, per germline. The CDR3 consists of 16 residues. CDR3 nucleotide sequence: TGTGCCAGCAGTTACTCGTCTGGCAGGGGGGGCTTTGGCTACACCTTC. Protein: CASSYSSGRGGFGYTF.

The rearrangement joins TRBV2 to TRBJ2-3, with TRBD2 identical over 7 bases. The CDR3 has 14 residues. CDR1 is SNHLY, CDR2 FYNNEI, per germline. Trimming at V came to 2 bases and at J to 6 bases, leaving 5 bases not matched to a gene. CDR3 in DNA: TGTGCCAGCAGTGAATCAGCGGGGAGGGATACGCAGTATTTT. It is translated as CASSESAGRDTQYF.

A few counts support this clone. The CDR3 reads CASSYLGQNYGYTF. CDR3 in DNA: TGTGCCAGCAGTTACTTGGGACAGAACTATGGCTACACCTTC. V gene TRBV6-5 combines with J gene TRBJ1-2; TRBD1 matches 7 bases. Unmatched junction bases numbered 1, after V lost 1 base and J lost 2 bases. This CDR3 has 14 amino acids. Germline CDR1 is MNHEY and CDR2 is SVGAGI.

This rearrangement joins TRBV18 to TRBJ2-7, with D perhaps TRBD1 (6 bases). V gave up 3 bases and J gave up 5 bases, with 8 bases separating them. The CDR3 is 12 amino acids. Germline values: CDR1 KGHSH, CDR2 LQKENI. Here the CDR3 DNA reads TGTGCCAGCTCACCTTCAGGGGACGAGCAGTACTTC. It codes for CASSPSGDEQYF.

Regarding this clone: Other DNA sequences from this sample encode an identical CDR3 as well. The J gene is TRBJ2-7, the V gene TRBV11-3, with D perhaps matching TRBD2 (5 bases). The V end lost 5 bases, the J end lost 1 base, and 18 bases lay between the germline ends. The CDR3 runs to 16 residues. CDR1 and CDR2 from the germline V gene are SGHNT and YENEEA. CDR3 loop: CASSPNAMTGSYEQYF. The CDR3 region has the DNA TGTGCCAGCAGCCCCAACGCAATGACGGGGTCCTACGAGCAGTACTTC.

The V call is TRBV5-1, the J call TRBJ1-1, with TRBD1 matching 10 bases. This CDR3 has 15 residues. V was clipped by 3 bases and J by 5 bases; unmatched bases: 7. CDR1 SGHRS and CDR2 YFSETQ come from the germline V gene. In DNA form, the CDR3 reads TGCGCCAGCAGCTGGAGGGGGACAGGGGAGACTGAAGCTTTCTTT. Amino acid sequence: CASSWRGTGETEAFF.

There are a few counts of this clone. The V and J genes are TRBV7-9 and TRBJ1-5; tentatively, D is TRBD1 (6 bases). Looked up from germline, CDR1 is SEHNR and CDR2 is FQNEAQ (reference sequence). This CDR3 contains 15 residues. The V and J ends lost 0 bases and 4 bases respectively, with 10 bases between them. The CDR3 sequence is CASSLAGGSNQPQHF. The CDR3 DNA follows: TGTGCCAGCAGCTTAGCAGGGGGTAGTAATCAGCCCCAGCATTTT.

V usage is TRBV19 and J usage is TRBJ1-2; tentative D call: TRBD1 (5 bases). CDR3 length: 13 residues. The germline CDR1 and CDR2 sequences are LNHDA and SQIVND (reference sequence). V shed 2 bases and J shed 7 bases, with 11 bases lying between them. As DNA, the CDR3 is TGTGCCAGTAGTATACGCGGGAGGGGTGGCTACACCTTC. Its protein product is CASSIRGRGGYTF. The whole variable domain, filled in from reference TRBV19 and TRBJ1-2, reads DGGITQSPKYLFRKEGQNVTLSCEQNLNHDAMYWYRQDPGQGLRLIYYSQIVNDFQKGDIAEGYSVSREKKESFPLTVTSAQKNPTAFYLCASSIRGRGGYTFGSGTRLTVV.

The table lists this clone with a few counts. The V and J genes are TRBV27 and TRBJ1-2; 7 nucleotides align to TRBD1. The CDR3 contains 15 residues. Germline assignment: CDR1 MNHEY and CDR2 SMNVEV (reference sequence). J lost 2 bases, V lost 5 bases, and 8 bases had no gene match. This CDR3 reads CASSANRGRNYGYTF. The CDR3 region has the DNA TGTGCCAGCAGTGCGAACAGGGGCCGGAACTATGGCTACACCTTC.

This chain links TRBV4-1 with TRBJ1-3; unclear D gene. This CDR3 spans 16 amino acids. The V and J ends lost 3 bases and 2 bases respectively, with 14 bases between them. Germline V lookup: CDR1 MGHRA, CDR2 YSYEKL. Here the CDR3 reads CASSHQSVGAGNTIYF. As DNA, the CDR3 is TGCGCCAGCAGCCACCAATCCGTGGGTGCTGGAAACACCATATATTTT.

The rearrangement links TRBV7-9 to TRBJ1-6; TRBD1 matches at 8 bases. The V gene end was trimmed by 5 bases and the J gene end by 7 bases; junction bases not matched to a gene: 4. The CDR3 contains 14 residues. Germline assignment: CDR1 SEHNR and CDR2 FQNEAQ (reference sequence). CDR3 bases: TGTGCCAGCAGCGACCGGACAGGGAATTCACCCCTCCACTTT. Translated, it gives CASSDRTGNSPLHF. Filled out from reference TRBV7-9 and TRBJ1-6, the complete variable domain reads DTGVSQNPRHKITKRGQNVTFRCDPISEHNRLYWYRQTLGQGPEFLTYFQNEAQLEKSRLLSDRFSAERPKGSFSTLEIQRTEQGDSAMYLCASSDRTGNSPLHFGNGTRLTVT.

The chain employs TRBV5-4 and TRBJ2-3; D is ambiguous. The CDR3 runs 14 residues. The V gene lost 1 base and the J gene lost 3 bases, with 9 bases spanning the gap. Per the germline V gene, CDR1 is SGHNT and CDR2 is YYREEE (reference sequence). The CDR3 nucleotides are TGTGCCAGCAGCTTGCCCCCCGTGACAGATACGCAGTATTTT. Its translation is CASSLPPVTDTQYF.

The chain couples TRBV30 to TRBJ2-5; D remains ambiguous. Per the germline V gene, CDR1 is GTSNPN and CDR2 is SVGIG (reference sequence). This CDR3 has 11 amino acids. V lost 5 bases, J lost 3 bases, and 7 bases lay in between. CDR3 amino acids: CAWQVEETQYF. Here the CDR3 DNA reads TGTGCCTGGCAAGTCGAAGAGACCCAGTACTTC.

J is TRBJ2-3 and V is TRBV7-8, with D hard to call. Germline V lookup: CDR1 SGHVS, CDR2 FQNEAQ. CDR3 length: 14 residues. V gave up 2 bases and J gave up 0 bases, with 6 bases separating them. This chain's CDR3 is CASSLSLSTDTQYF. The CDR3 nucleotides are TGTGCCAGCAGCTTAAGTCTGAGCACAGATACGCAGTATTTT.

This chain joins TRBV7-9 and TRBJ1-2, with 7 positions matching TRBD1. V was pared by 5 bases and J by 6 bases, with 15 bases of the junction left unmatched. The CDR3 runs to 16 residues. Germline values: CDR1 SEHNR, CDR2 FQNEAQ (reference sequence). The CDR3 protein is CASSLNTGEWRDGYTF. DNA of the CDR3: TGTGCCAGCAGCCTCAACACAGGGGAATGGAGAGATGGCTACACCTTC.

In this sample, this clone turned up once. The chain recombines TRBV12-3 or TRBV12-4 with TRBJ1-2, with no clear D. V was clipped by 5 bases and J by 1 base, with 8 bases between them. The CDR3 totals 13 residues. CDR3 in amino acids: CASSPLINYGYTF. The CDR3 region has the DNA TGTGCCAGCAGTCCTCTGATTAACTATGGCTACACCTTC.

The rearrangement joins TRBV19 to TRBJ1-4; 7 bases agree with TRBD1. The germline V gene encodes CDR1 LNHDA and CDR2 SQIVND (reference sequence). The CDR3 runs to 15 residues. The V and J ends lost 6 bases and 7 bases, in that order; junction bases with no gene match: 11. The CDR3 DNA sequence: TGTGCCAGTAGCCCAAACAGGGGAGTAAGTGAAAAACTGTTTTTT. Residues: CASSPNRGVSEKLFF.

The rearrangement uses TRBV7-3 and TRBJ2-3; 8 nucleotides agree with TRBD1. This CDR3 region has 14 residues. The V gene end was trimmed by 5 bases and the J gene end by 2 bases; junction bases not matched to a gene: 3. Germline V gene sequence: CDR1 SGHTA, CDR2 FQGTGA. The CDR3 sequence: CASSRTGFTDTQYF. In nucleotides, the CDR3 is TGTGCCAGCAGCCGGACAGGGTTCACAGATACGCAGTATTTT.

The rearrangement joins TRBV5-4 to TRBJ1-1; D is ambiguous. The CDR3 length is 13 residues. Germline V gene lookup returns CDR1 SGHNT and CDR2 YYREEE (reference sequence). Trimming stripped 3 bases from V and 0 bases from J, with 6 bases between. The CDR3 reads CASSWHVNTEAFF. The DNA for the CDR3 is TGTGCCAGCAGCTGGCATGTGAACACTGAAGCTTTCTTT.